This T cell receptor beta chain was captured in a study of HIV-infected children after antiretroviral therapy interruption. Study details: Four children interrupted treatment; four stayed on continuous treatment. Weeks 0, 12, interruption end (24 or 48), and about 3 years post-study gave interruption-arm samples.

The CDR3 runs 15 residues. V lost 8 bases to trimming and J lost 5 bases, with 21 bases between them. In germline, CDR1 is LNHDA, CDR2 SQIVND (reference sequence). This clonotype has at least ten counts. Its cognate antigen is unknown. The study, taken as a whole, reports: Naive CD4+ CDR3 sharing between time points fell after interruption began.

The treatment here: PENTA 11 planned treatment interruption arm or continuous ART arm. At least 5 million viable PBMCs were required per cryopreserved sample. RNA-based 3' RACE libraries used unique molecular identifiers. In TCRdb, the 3' RACE reads were re-called with MiXCR into one record per CDR3 protein. The sample lists fewer than 8,000 distinct CDR3 sequences, 16% occurring once. The origin of this receptor is a pool of human donors with HIV. Sequencing used CD45RO+ CD8+ T cells from PBMCs, pooled from several time points, obtained from a donor given antiretroviral therapy, either interrupted or continuous. The subset denotes: memory CD8+ CD45RO+ CD45RA- T cells. The chain links TRBV19 to TRBJ1-2; the D is unclear. The CDR3 loop reads CASAVKDLWFYGYTF. The CDR3, as DNA: TGTGCCAGTGCCGTAAAAGACCTCTGGTTTTATGGCTACACCTTC.